These 23 T cell receptor beta chains were all obtained from the same sample, sequenced in a study of response to subunit inactivated influenza vaccine. In TCRdb, the RT-PCR reads were re-called with MiXCR into one record per CDR3 protein. Among approximately 730,000 distinct CDR3 sequences listed, approximately 14% were seen once. Sequenced here: PBMCs from blood, sampled 14 to 15 days before vaccination. Receptor source: a man aged 50-59 years who received an inactivated influenza vaccine.

This clonotype was seen more than once but under ten times. This CDR3 is CASIKDRGPGYTF. CDR3 sequence (DNA): TGTGCCAGCATCAAGGACAGGGGGCCTGGCTACACCTTC. V is TRBV7-2 and J is TRBJ1-2; 11 bases match TRBD1. Germline assignment: CDR1 SGHTA and CDR2 FQGNSA. V lost 7 bases to trimming and J lost 7 bases; unmatched junction nucleotides: 5. The CDR3 is 13 amino acids.

The gene calls are TRBV20-1 and TRBJ2-7, with 7 bases that match TRBD2. Germline CDR1 and CDR2: DFQATT and SNEGSKA (reference sequence). Trimming at V came to 3 bases and at J to 3 bases, leaving 5 bases not matched to a gene. The CDR3 sequence is 13 residues long. Here the CDR3 reads CSASLAVIYEQYF. DNA of the CDR3: TGCAGTGCTAGCCTAGCGGTCATCTACGAGCAGTACTTC.

This chain joins TRBV7-9 and TRBJ2-3, with TRBD2 identical over 16 bases. This CDR3 region has 17 residues. The V segment lost 4 bases and the J segment 6 bases; nucleotides outside the gene matches: 7. Germline CDR1 SEHNR, CDR2 FQNEAQ (reference sequence). The CDR3, as DNA: TGTGCCAGCAGCTACGGGACTAGCGGGGGGGCGACGGATACGCAGTATTTT. Protein: CASSYGTSGGATDTQYF.

The sample holds a few counts of this clonotype. This chain joins TRBV15 and TRBJ1-1; D not resolved. Trimming shortened V by 0 bases and J by 5 bases, and 10 bases separated the two germline ends. This CDR3 is built from 14 residues. Per germline, CDR1 LNHNV and CDR2 YYDKDF (reference sequence). The CDR3 spells CATSRDIPDTEAFF. The CDR3 bases are TGTGCCACCAGCAGAGATATCCCCGATACTGAAGCTTTCTTT.

V is TRBV4-3 and J is TRBJ2-5; TRBD2 aligns across 12 bases. This CDR3 is built from 15 residues. Trimming removed 5 bases from V and 5 bases from J; junction bases left unmatched: 6. Germline values: CDR1 LGHNA, CDR2 YSLEER. CDR3 nucleotide sequence: TGCGCCAGCAGCTACCGGACTAGCGGGGTTGAGACCCAGTACTTC. Amino acids: CASSYRTSGVETQYF.

There are a few counts of this clonotype. This chain joins TRBV20-1 and TRBJ1-4; a weak D match, TRBD1 (5 bases). V shed 7 bases and J shed 3 bases, with 12 bases lying between them. The CDR3 has 13 residues. The germline gives CDR1 DFQATT, CDR2 SNEGSKA (reference sequence). The CDR3 here is CSVPGPPNEKLFF. For the CDR3, the DNA is TGCAGTGTTCCGGGACCGCCTAATGAAAAACTGTTTTTT.

This clonotype was picked up a small number of times. This chain connects TRBV7-9 to TRBJ1-1, with 8 bases fitting TRBD1. The CDR3 loop spans 15 amino acids. Per the germline V gene, CDR1 is SEHNR and CDR2 is FQNEAQ (reference sequence). The trim removed 4 bases at V and 2 bases at J, leaving 6 bases unmatched. The CDR3 DNA reads as TGTGCCAGCAGCTACATTGGGACAGGCAACACTGAAGCTTTCTTT. Translation: CASSYIGTGNTEAFF.

This chain uses TRBV7-9 with TRBJ2-7; 10 nucleotides agree with TRBD1. V gave up 5 bases and J gave up 7 bases; unmatched junction bases: 8. Germline values: CDR1 SEHNR, CDR2 FQNEAQ (reference sequence). This CDR3 region has 14 residues. The chain's CDR3 is CASSRGTGVLEQYF. The CDR3 DNA reads as TGTGCCAGCAGCCGGGGGACAGGGGTTCTTGAGCAGTACTTC.

The rearrangement joins TRBV6-1 to TRBJ2-6; D is unclear. CDR1 and CDR2 (germline): MNHNS, SASEGT. V was pared by 6 bases and J by 0 bases, with 21 bases between. This CDR3 has 19 amino acids. The CDR3 coding sequence is TGTGCCAGCAGACCTGACTTCTGGACCGACTCCTCTGGGGCCAACGTCCTGACTTTC. This codes for CASRPDFWTDSSGANVLTF.

This clonotype was counted a few times. The chain is built from TRBV24-1 and TRBJ2-1; 8 nucleotides match TRBD1. J gave up 4 bases and V 3 bases, and 4 bases lay outside the gene matches. This CDR3 has 15 residues. Germline V gene lookup returns CDR1 KGHDR and CDR2 SFDVKD. The CDR3: CATSDGQGSYNEQFF. The CDR3 nucleotides are TGTGCCACCAGTGATGGACAGGGATCATACAATGAGCAGTTCTTC.

This clonotype has a handful of counts. The genes are TRBV20-1 and TRBJ2-1; D gene uncertain. The length of the CDR3 is 14 residues. Trimming shortened V by 6 bases and J by 3 bases, and 15 bases separated the two germline ends. Germline V gene data show CDR1 as DFQATT and CDR2 as SNEGSKA (reference sequence). CDR3 protein: CSARRVVDYNEQFF. The DNA of the CDR3 is TGCAGTGCCAGAAGGGTAGTTGACTACAATGAGCAGTTCTTC.

The CDR3 loop is CSATTGPNTEAFF. CDR3 coding DNA: TGCAGTGCTACGACAGGCCCGAACACTGAAGCTTTCTTT. The rearrangement links TRBV20-1 to TRBJ1-1, with D possibly being TRBD1 (6 bases). Germline lookup yields CDR1 DFQATT and CDR2 SNEGSKA (reference sequence). This CDR3 has 13 residues. Between the trimmed V and J ends, which lost 4 bases and 1 base, there was a span of 10 bases.

Comments on this clonotype: At one boundary the junction diverges from the germline segment, which might be a read error. The chain is built from TRBV2 and TRBJ2-7, with D perhaps being TRBD1 or TRBD2 (6 bases each). Germline V lookup: CDR1 SNHLY, CDR2 FYNNEI. This CDR3 is built from 14 residues. The CDR3 is CASGEVGGPYKQYF. As DNA, the CDR3 is TGTGCCAGCGGGGAGGTAGGGGGGCCCTACAAGCAGTACTTC.

This clonotype was found a few times. The genes are TRBV11-1 and TRBJ2-7; 12 bases line up with TRBD2. Germline V gene sequence: CDR1 SGHAT, CDR2 FQDESV (reference sequence). Trimming removed 1 base from V and 7 bases from J; junction bases left unmatched: 14. CDR3 length: 18 amino acids. The CDR3 protein is CASSLETSGRLPGWEQYF. CDR3 in DNA: TGTGCCAGCAGCTTAGAGACTAGCGGGAGACTACCAGGGTGGGAGCAGTACTTC.

This clonotype came up a few times. The chain couples TRBV20-1 to TRBJ2-5; D may match TRBD1 or TRBD2 (5 bases each). The CDR3 is made up of 13 amino acids. Germline CDR1 DFQATT, CDR2 SNEGSKA (reference sequence). The V gene lost 6 bases and the J gene lost 4 bases, with 15 bases spanning the gap. CDR3 amino acids: CSATPAGRETQYF. In DNA, the CDR3 is TGCAGTGCCACGCCTGCAGGGAGAGAGACCCAGTACTTC.

The rearrangement uses TRBV9 and TRBJ2-1, with a tentative D call TRBD2 (6 bases). V dropped 0 bases and J dropped 7 bases, with 11 bases sitting between them. CDR3 length equals 14 residues. Germline CDR1 SGDLS, CDR2 YYNGEE. CDR3 region: CASSVVPEGNEQFF. The CDR3 nucleotides are TGTGCCAGCAGCGTAGTCCCGGAGGGGAATGAGCAGTTCTTC. Combining the CDR3 with reference TRBV9 and TRBJ2-1 gives the whole variable domain DSGVTQTPKHLITATGQRVTLRCSPRSGDLSVYWYQQSLDQGLQFLIQYYNGEERAKGNILERFSAQQFPDLHSELNLSSLELGDSALYFCASSVVPEGNEQFFGPGTRLTVL.

This clonotype was observed a handful of times. The gene calls are TRBV6-1 and TRBJ2-7, with D hard to call. CDR3 length: 11 amino acids. Germline CDR1 is MNHNS and CDR2 is SASEGT. Trimming pared 7 bases from V and 5 bases from J, leaving 9 bases between. The CDR3 region is CASTWPNEQYF. CDR3 bases: TGTGCCAGCACCTGGCCGAACGAGCAGTACTTC.

This clonotype has at least ten counts. This chain joins TRBV28 and TRBJ2-4; D not resolved. Germline CDR1 and CDR2: MDHEN and SYDVKM. The V gene lost 3 bases and the J gene lost 0 bases, with 9 bases spanning the gap. The CDR3 runs 15 residues. CDR3 nucleotide sequence: TGTGCCAGCAGTTTTGCCCCCCTAGCCAAAAACATTCAGTACTTC. Its translation is CASSFAPLAKNIQYF.

This clonotype has only a few counts. The chain uses TRBV7-8 and TRBJ2-7, with 10 positions matching TRBD2. Germline values: CDR1 SGHVS, CDR2 FQNEAQ. The CDR3 totals 15 residues. V lost 6 bases, J lost 2 bases, and 7 bases stayed unmatched. In nucleotides, the CDR3 is TGTGCCAGCAGAACTGGACTAGCGGAAACCTACGAGCAGTACTTC. Encoded protein: CASRTGLAETYEQYF.

For the CDR3, the DNA is TGCGCCAGCAGCCATGGGGACAGGGCTACTGGAAACACCATATATTTT. It specifies CASSHGDRATGNTIYF. The V gene is TRBV5-1, the J gene TRBJ1-3, with 9 bases fitting TRBD1. Germline V CDR1 and CDR2: SGHRS, YFSETQ. The CDR3 length is 16 residues. The ends lost 4 bases at V and 2 bases at J; junction bases unmatched: 7.

This clonotype turned up a few times. This sequence joins TRBV10-3 and TRBJ2-2, with TRBD1 matching 8 bases. Germline V CDR1 and CDR2: ENHRY, SYGVKD. V gave up 11 bases and J gave up 5 bases; unmatched junction bases: 4. This CDR3 comprises 12 residues. In nucleotides, the CDR3 is TGTGCCGTCCGACAGGGGACCGGGGAGCTGTTTTTT. This sequence encodes CAVRQGTGELFF.

The V call is TRBV6-5, the J call TRBJ2-3, with 7 bases matching TRBD2. After removal of 4 bases from V and 1 base from J, the junction contained 8 bases not matched to a gene. Germline V gene data show CDR1 as MNHEY and CDR2 as SVGAGI. This CDR3 contains 16 residues. The CDR3 coding sequence is TGTGCCAGCAGTTCGCACCGGGAGGCACGCACAGATACGCAGTATTTT. Amino acids: CASSSHREARTDTQYF.

The V gene is TRBV5-1, the J gene TRBJ2-3; a weak D match, TRBD2 (6 bases). V gave up 2 bases and J gave up 6 bases, with 19 bases separating them. The CDR3 has 16 amino acids. In germline, CDR1 is SGHRS, CDR2 YFSETQ. CDR3 amino acids: CASSFGGDSGGDTQYF. The CDR3, as DNA: TGCGCCAGCAGCTTCGGCGGGGACTCAGGTGGGGATACGCAGTATTTT.